A selection of T cell receptor beta chains follows, all from one sample in a study of T cell responses to AZD1222 COVID-19 vaccine. Sequenced by immunoSEQ multiplex PCR; TCRdb stores in-frame clones only, minus some. The sample lists about 120,000 clones; 85% to 90% were seen once. Sequences were derived from peripheral blood, sampled on day 0 of AZD1222 vaccination. Receptor source: an adult in good health. CDR3s include the opening cysteine and the closing phenylalanine or tryptophan. The D gene is left open where the match is weak. Size is stated for part of the rows, as once, few or many counts, or as a class when the clone is expanded.

TRBJ2-7 | TRBV6-8 | once | . | TGTGCCAGCAGTTACTCCCACGAGCAGTACTTC | CASSYSHEQYF
TRBJ1-2 | TRBV28 | . | . | TGTGCCAGCAGTTTGGAAGACGGAATTAACTATGGCTACACCTTC | CASSLEDGINYGYTF
TRBJ2-5 | TRBV4-1 | once | TRBD1 | TGCGCCAGCAGCCAAGATAGGAACAGGGGAGAGACCCAGTACTTC | CASSQDRNRGETQYF
TRBJ2-3 | TRBV7-9 | once | . | TGTGCCAGCAGCCCTCCCCAGGGGCAGACCACAGATACGCAGTATTTT | CASSPPQGQTTDTQYF
TRBJ1-2 | TRBV27 | . | TRBD1 | TGTGCCAGCAGTTTAGCCTTCTCGACAGGGTCTGGCTACACCTTC | CASSLAFSTGSGYTF
TRBJ2-7 | TRBV27 | once | TRBD2 | TGTGCCAGCAGTTTAGCGGGGGACCGCTACGAGCAGTACTTC | CASSLAGDRYEQYF
TRBJ2-1 | TRBV6-1 | . | TRBD2 | TGTGCCAGCAGTGATGGGCTCCTAGCGGCACACCACAATGAGCAGTTCTTC | CASSDGLLAAHHNEQFF
TRBJ2-7 | TRBV5-1 | . | . | TGCGCCAGAGGGACGTTGGCCCCCTACGAGCAGTACTTC | CARGTLAPYEQYF
TRBJ1-6 | TRBV2 | . | . | TGTGCCAGGGGGGGGGACAACGGGCCTCGGCCCCTCCACTTT | CARGGDNGPRPLHF
TRBJ1-2 | TRBV6-5 | . | . | TGTGCCAGCAGTTACTCAGTCGGACAGATCTATGGCTACACCTTC | CASSYSVGQIYGYTF
TRBJ1-2 | TRBV4-1 | . | TRBD1 | TGCGCCAGCAGCCGAGGACAGGGCGGGGGCTATGGCTACACCTTC | CASSRGQGGGYGYTF
TRBJ2-2 | TRBV7-7 | . | . | TGTGCCATTGAGACGGGCGGGGAGCTGTTTTTT | CAIETGGELFF
TRBJ1-3 | TRBV30 | . | TRBD1 | TGTGCCTGGAGTTTTGAAGGGGGCAGTCTGAGCTCTGGAAACACCATATATTTT | CAWSFEGGSLSSGNTIYF
TRBJ2-7 | TRBV5-1 | . | TRBD2 | TGCGCCAGCAGCCGAGGGCAGCGGGGGGCTTACGAGCAGTACTTC | CASSRGQRGAYEQYF
TRBJ2-5 | TRBV5-4 | . | . | TGTGCCAGCAGCGGCCTAGAGACCCAGTACTTC | CASSGLETQYF
TRBJ2-5 | TRBV27 | once | TRBD2 | TGTGCCAGCAGTTTCGCTAGCGGGAGTGGAGAGACCCAGTACTTC | CASSFASGSGETQYF
TRBJ2-1 | TRBV20-1 | . | . | TGCAGTGCCAGAGGTCCCCAGCGGCAGTTCTTC | CSARGPQRQFF
TRBJ1-1 | TRBV28 | once | . | TGTGCCAGCAGTTTGGGAGGGCGAGTGAACACTGAAGCTTTCTTT | CASSLGGRVNTEAFF